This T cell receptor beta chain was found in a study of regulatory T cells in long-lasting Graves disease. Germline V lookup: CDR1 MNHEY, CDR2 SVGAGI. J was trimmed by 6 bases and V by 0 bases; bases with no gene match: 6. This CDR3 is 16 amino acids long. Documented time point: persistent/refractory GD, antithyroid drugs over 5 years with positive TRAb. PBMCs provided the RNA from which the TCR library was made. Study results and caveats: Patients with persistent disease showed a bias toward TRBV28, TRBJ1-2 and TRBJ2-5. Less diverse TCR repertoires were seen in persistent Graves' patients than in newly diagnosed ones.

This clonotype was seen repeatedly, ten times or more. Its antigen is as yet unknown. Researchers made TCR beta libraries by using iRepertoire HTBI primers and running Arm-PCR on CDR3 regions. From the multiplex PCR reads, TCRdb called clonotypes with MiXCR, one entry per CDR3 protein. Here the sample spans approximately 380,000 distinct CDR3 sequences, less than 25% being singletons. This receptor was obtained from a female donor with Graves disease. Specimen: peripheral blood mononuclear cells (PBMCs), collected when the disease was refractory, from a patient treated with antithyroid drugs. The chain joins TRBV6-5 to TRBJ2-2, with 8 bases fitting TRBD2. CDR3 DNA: TGTGCCAGCAGTTACTCGAGCGGGAGCTACGCCGGGGAGCTGTTTTTT. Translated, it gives CASSYSSGSYAGELFF.